Reported below is one T cell receptor beta chain. The antigen is unknown. Expansion of antigen-specific CD4+ T cells with viral peptide pools was carried out by the ViraFEST assay before sequencing. The culture ran for around nine days, and then CD4+ T cells were isolated. Each person got two doses of an mRNA SARS-CoV-2 vaccine, BNT162b2 or mRNA-1273. PBMC cultures contained two million cells per well, roughly 10 IU/ml IL-2 and 10 ug/ml peptides. The entry originates in a study of vaccination effects on CD4 cells after COVID-19. Germline loops: CDR1 MNHEY, CDR2 SMNVEV (reference sequence). Trimming removed 6 bases from V and 4 bases from J, with 18 bases in between. This CDR3 is built from 15 residues. Only in-frame clones appear in the TCRdb table, and some are missing; sequencing was by immunoSEQ multiplex PCR. The repertoire has about 59,000 clones, roughly 80% of them found once; the top ten carry 2%.

Specimen: CD4+ T cells from PBMCs cultured with HCoV-OC43 spike peptides, collected after COVID-19 vaccination. Subset meaning: HCoV-OC43 spike overlapping peptide pool stimulation. This clonotype originated in a human donor who received a COVID-19 vaccine. This sequence joins TRBV27 and TRBJ2-5; maybe TRBD2 (5 bases). The CDR3 sequence: CASRINWRAPETQYF. In DNA form, the CDR3 reads TGTGCCAGCAGGATCAATTGGCGGGCCCCAGAGACCCAGTACTTC.